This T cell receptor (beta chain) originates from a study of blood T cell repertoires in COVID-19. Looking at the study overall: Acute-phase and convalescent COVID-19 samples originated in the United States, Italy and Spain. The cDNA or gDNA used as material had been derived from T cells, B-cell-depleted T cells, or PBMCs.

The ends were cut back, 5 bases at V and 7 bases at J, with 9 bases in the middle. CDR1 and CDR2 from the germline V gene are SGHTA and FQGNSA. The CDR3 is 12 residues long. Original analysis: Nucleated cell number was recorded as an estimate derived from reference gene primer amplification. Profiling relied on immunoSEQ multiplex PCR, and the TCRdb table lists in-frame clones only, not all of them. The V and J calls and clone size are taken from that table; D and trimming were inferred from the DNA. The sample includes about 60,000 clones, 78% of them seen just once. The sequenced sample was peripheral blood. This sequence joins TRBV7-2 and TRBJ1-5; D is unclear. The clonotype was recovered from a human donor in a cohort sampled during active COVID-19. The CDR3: CASSMVGQPQHF. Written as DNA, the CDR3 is TGTGCCAGCAGCATGGTGGGCCAGCCCCAGCATTTT. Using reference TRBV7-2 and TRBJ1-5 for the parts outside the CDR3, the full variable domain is GAGVSQSPSNKVTEKGKDVELRCDPISGHTALYWYRQSLGQGLEFLIYFQGNSAPDKSGLPSDRFSAERTGGSVSTLTIQRTQQEDSAVYLCASSMVGQPQHFGDGTRLSIL.